This T cell receptor beta chain stems from a study of T-cell memory formation after mild COVID-19. After 5'RACE with constant-segment primers, TCR alpha and TCR beta cDNA libraries carrying sample barcodes and UMIs were obtained. TCRdb re-called the 5' RACE reads with MiXCR, one entry per CDR3 protein. The repertoire holds 300,000 or so distinct CDR3 sequences, about a sixth seen once, with around a fifth in the top ten. Study results and caveats: There were some responding clones in pre-infection memory, which suggested that cross-reactive memory had joined.

This clonotype occurred a few times. The antigen is undetermined. The TCR sequence derives from a young man who had mild COVID-19 (a few samples of this study predate the infection). Cell type and time point are not known. Sequenced material: PBMCs or a T cell subset sorted from them (not recorded which).

CDR3 sequence: CASSPGTGDNSPLHF. The DNA for the CDR3 is TGTGCCAGCTCACCCGGGACAGGGGATAATTCACCCCTCCACTTT. V is TRBV18 and J is TRBJ1-6; 10 nucleotides agree with TRBD1. V shed 3 bases, J shed 5 bases, and the junction held 1 base outside the gene matches. Germline CDR1 is KGHSH and CDR2 is LQKENI. CDR3 length equals 15 residues.